This TCR beta chain came from a study of TIL therapy for anti-PD-1-resistant metastatic lung cancer. Study at large: Median patient age was almost 55, ranging roughly 38-75 years.

The immunoSEQ assay was v3. Sequencing depth was approximately 2 million read pairs for survey level, roughly 4.5-6 million for deep. TCRdb's copy holds only in-frame clones and misses some; the assay was immunoSEQ multiplex PCR. This table holds approximately 53,000 clones, 79% found once. As for time point: pre-treatment sample, taken before nivolumab and TIL therapy. Adults with stage 4 NSCLC were enrolled in a phase I trial. The source of this sequence is a woman aged 30 to 85 with non-small cell lung cancer. Material: blood, obtained at baseline.

The CDR3: CASSRIGQGGSEAFF. The CDR3 nucleotides are TGCGCCAGCAGCCGAATCGGACAGGGAGGGTCTGAAGCTTTCTTT. The chain links TRBV5-1 to TRBJ1-1; 8 bases line up with TRBD1. Trimming at V came to 4 bases and at J to 6 bases, leaving 11 bases not matched to a gene. CDR1 and CDR2 (germline): SGHRS, YFSETQ. This CDR3 comprises 15 residues.